The 8 T cell receptor beta chains presented below share a single source sample, sequenced in a study of shared clonotypes between healthy human individuals. Naive CD8 cells lacked CD45RO and underwent positive selection for CCR7, leaving out terminally differentiated effector memory CD45RA+ cells. The method was immunoSEQ multiplex PCR; TCRdb's version includes in-frame clones alone and lacks a portion of them. Among around 610,000 clones listed, about 95% were seen once. The specimen was naive CD8+ T cells sorted from blood. The receptors originated from a woman aged 25-40 years in good health.

The chain couples TRBV13 to TRBJ2-5; 9 bases fit TRBD1. Germline CDR1 PRHDT, CDR2 FYEKMQ (reference sequence). This CDR3 contains 15 residues. V trimming: 4 bases; J trimming: 3 bases; junction bases outside the gene matches: 6. The CDR3 protein is CASSSRDRVKETQYF. In DNA, the CDR3 is TGTGCCAGCAGCTCCCGGGACAGGGTAAAAGAGACCCAGTACTTC.

This chain uses TRBV10-3 with TRBJ2-1; D not certain. Trimming took off 0 bases at V and 8 bases at J, with 11 bases between the two ends. Germline CDR1 ENHRY, CDR2 SYGVKD. The CDR3 contains 14 residues. The CDR3 sequence: CAISESMGFDEQFF. DNA of the CDR3: TGTGCCATCAGTGAGTCAATGGGTTTTGATGAGCAGTTCTTC.

To note about this clone: The sample contains more than one DNA sequence encoding this CDR3. The chain uses TRBV27 and TRBJ2-5; D not resolved. V lost 5 bases, J lost 0 bases, and 4 bases lay in between. Germline lookup yields CDR1 MNHEY and CDR2 SMNVEV (reference sequence). The CDR3 has 12 amino acids. The CDR3 sequence is CASSPNQETQYF. The CDR3 DNA reads as TGTGCCAGCAGTCCGAACCAAGAGACCCAGTACTTC.

DNA for the CDR3: TGTGCCAGCAATAGTCAGGAGAAACAGCCCCAGCATTTT. Protein sequence: CASNSQEKQPQHF. V gene TRBV28 combines with J gene TRBJ1-5, with D uncertain. The CDR3 is 13 amino acids. From germline, CDR1 is MDHEN and CDR2 SYDVKM. Between the trimmed V and J ends, which lost 7 bases and 7 bases, there was a span of 14 bases.

This chain joins TRBV7-8 and TRBJ2-2; 8 bases are shared with TRBD1. With V trimmed by 6 bases and J by 6 bases, 6 bases remained unmatched. From germline, CDR1 is SGHVS and CDR2 FQNEAQ. The CDR3 extends over 14 amino acids. The CDR3 region has the DNA TGTGCCAGCAGGTTACAGGGGGATGCCGGGGAGCTGTTTTTT. The encoded protein is CASRLQGDAGELFF.

The J gene is TRBJ2-7, the V gene TRBV7-9, with D perhaps TRBD1 (6 bases). Trimming left V 5 bases short and J 6 bases short, with 17 bases between. This CDR3 has 14 amino acids. Germline V gives CDR1 SEHNR, CDR2 FQNEAQ (reference sequence). CDR3 sequence: CASSPPGARVEQYF. The CDR3 region has the DNA TGTGCCAGCAGCCCCCCAGGGGCCCGGGTCGAGCAGTACTTC. The full variable domain, with the rest looked up from reference TRBV7-9 and TRBJ2-7, is DTGVSQNPRHKITKRGQNVTFRCDPISEHNRLYWYRQTLGQGPEFLTYFQNEAQLEKSRLLSDRFSAERPKGSFSTLEIQRTEQGDSAMYLCASSPPGARVEQYFGPGTRLTVT.

This clone has only one observation. This CDR3 is CASCPSGRAYNEQFF. In nucleotides, the CDR3 is TGTGCCAGCTGTCCTAGCGGGAGAGCATACAATGAGCAGTTCTTC. This chain uses TRBV2 with TRBJ2-1; TRBD2 matches 10 bases. This CDR3 contains 15 residues. Trimming cost V 8 bases and J 4 bases; bases outside gene matches: 8. The V gene's germline CDR1 is SNHLY and CDR2 FYNNEI.

This chain uses TRBV27 with TRBJ1-1; D gene uncertain. From germline, CDR1 is MNHEY and CDR2 SMNVEV (reference sequence). V was cut by 5 bases and J by 2 bases, with 12 bases left in between. The CDR3 spans 14 residues. CDR3 in amino acids: CASSPGLLNTEAFF. CDR3 coding DNA: TGTGCCAGCAGTCCCGGACTCCTTAACACTGAAGCTTTCTTT.